The next 21 T cell receptor beta chains were all read from a single sample in a study of early T cells in non-severe SARS-CoV-2 infection. MiXCR, applied by TCRdb to the 5' RACE reads, yields one record per CDR3 protein. In the table there are 20,000 to 25,000 distinct CDR3 sequences, around 5.4% of which are singletons. Source material: whole blood. These receptors all stem from an adult who was a healthcare worker with PCR-confirmed SARS-CoV-2 infection or an uninfected control (not recorded which).

This clonotype was seen many times. The chain links TRBV6-5 to TRBJ2-1; 10 bases align to TRBD2. The junction had 3 bases not matched to a gene; V was cut back by 0 bases and J by 4 bases. The length of the CDR3 is 16 residues. Germline V gene lookup returns CDR1 MNHEY and CDR2 SVGAGI. The CDR3 is CASSYSSGGAYNEQFF. The CDR3 DNA reads TGTGCCAGCAGTTACTCGAGCGGGGGGGCATACAATGAGCAGTTCTTC.

The rearrangement uses TRBV3-1 and TRBJ2-1; perhaps TRBD2 as D (6 bases). The CDR3 covers 16 residues. V dropped 5 bases and J dropped 6 bases, with 20 bases sitting between them. Germline CDR1 and CDR2: LGHDT and YNNKEL (reference sequence). CDR3 in amino acids: CASSSDGSLGRNEQFF. The CDR3, as DNA: TGTGCCAGCAGCTCGGACGGGAGCCTTGGCCGCAATGAGCAGTTCTTC.

This clonotype was counted many times. V gene TRBV7-2 combines with J gene TRBJ1-2; tentative D call: TRBD1 (6 bases). CDR1 and CDR2 (germline): SGHTA, FQGNSA. V lost 1 base, J lost 0 bases, and 12 bases lay in between. This CDR3 has 16 residues. CDR3 region: CASSLGGPEPNYGYTF. As DNA, the CDR3 is TGTGCCAGCAGCTTAGGGGGGCCCGAACCTAACTATGGCTACACCTTC.

This chain connects TRBV29-1 to TRBJ2-2, with D perhaps matching TRBD2 (5 bases). Trimming removed 1 base from V and 3 bases from J, with 9 bases in between. This CDR3 contains 14 residues. Germline-derived CDR1 and CDR2 are SQVTM and ANQGSEA. In nucleotides, the CDR3 is TGCAGCGTTGAAGTGAGGGCTGACACCGGGGAGCTGTTTTTT. This translates into CSVEVRADTGELFF.

This clonotype has at least ten counts. This chain joins TRBV10-3 and TRBJ2-7, with no clear D. The CDR3 contains 11 residues. Germline V CDR1 and CDR2: ENHRY, SYGVKD. V shed 3 bases and J shed 5 bases, with 5 bases lying between them. The chain's CDR3 is CAISDPNEQYF. The DNA for the CDR3 is TGTGCCATCAGTGATCCCAACGAGCAGTACTTC.

The DNA for the CDR3 is TGCGCCAGCAGCCAAGAGAATGGCTACGAGCAGTACTTC. It encodes CASSQENGYEQYF. The chain recombines TRBV4-3 with TRBJ2-7; D unresolved. Germline lookup yields CDR1 LGHNA and CDR2 YSLEER. This CDR3 spans 13 amino acids. Trimming took off 0 bases at V and 3 bases at J, with 6 bases between the two ends.

This clonotype has at least ten counts. The chain joins TRBV28 to TRBJ2-7; D not resolved. With 3 bases removed from V and 5 bases from J, the gap between germline ends came to 5 bases. CDR1 and CDR2 from the germline V gene are MDHEN and SYDVKM. The CDR3 loop spans 11 amino acids. CDR3 region: CASSLIDEQYF. In nucleotides, the CDR3 is TGTGCCAGCAGTTTGATCGACGAGCAGTACTTC.

This clonotype has at least ten counts. This chain uses TRBV5-6 with TRBJ1-2; tentatively, D is TRBD1 (5 bases). V lost 2 bases and J 2 bases, leaving 10 bases between the germline ends. Looked up from germline, CDR1 is SGHDT and CDR2 is YYEEEE. The CDR3 loop spans 14 amino acids. The CDR3 reads CASSFQTVNYGYTF. The CDR3 nucleotides read TGTGCCAGCAGCTTTCAGACAGTAAACTATGGCTACACCTTC.

The chain couples TRBV12-3 or TRBV12-4 to TRBJ2-1, with D perhaps assigned TRBD1 or TRBD2 (6 bases each). The CDR3 is made up of 13 amino acids. Trimming took off 3 bases at V and 6 bases at J, with 9 bases between the two ends. CDR3 in amino acids: CASSFGGPNEQFF. As DNA, the CDR3 is TGTGCCAGCAGTTTCGGGGGCCCCAATGAGCAGTTCTTC.

By sample share, this clonotype is medium-sized (0.01 to 0.1%). The chain recombines TRBV14 with TRBJ1-1; D remains unclear. This CDR3 is 14 amino acids long. The V and J ends lost 4 bases and 3 bases respectively, with 12 bases between them. Germline values: CDR1 SGHDN, CDR2 FVKESK. DNA of the CDR3: TGTGCCAGCAGCCCCCCAAGGTGGGACACTGAAGCTTTCTTT. Protein product: CASSPPRWDTEAFF.

The chain combines TRBV4-3 with TRBJ2-3, with 12 bases fitting TRBD2. Germline V gene lookup returns CDR1 LGHNA and CDR2 YSLEER. V was clipped by 1 base and J by 3 bases; unmatched bases: 11. The CDR3 runs to 19 residues. The chain's CDR3 is CASSQVRGASGGATDTQYF. The DNA for the CDR3 is TGCGCCAGCAGCCAAGTCCGTGGGGCTAGCGGGGGGGCAACAGATACGCAGTATTTT.

This clonotype was seen at least ten times. The chain recombines TRBV10-2 with TRBJ1-1; D gene ambiguous. Germline-derived CDR1 and CDR2 are WSHSY and SAAADI. The CDR3 sequence is 11 residues long. V was trimmed by 4 bases and J by 5 bases, leaving 5 bases between them. For the CDR3, the DNA is TGCGCCAGCAGTGTAGGAACTGAAGCTTTCTTT. Translating gives CASSVGTEAFF.

The CDR3 region is CASSRGTLIYEQYF. The CDR3 nucleotides are TGTGCCAGCAGTCGAGGGACACTTATTTACGAGCAGTACTTC. This sequence joins TRBV28 and TRBJ2-7; D may be TRBD1 (6 bases). The CDR3 loop spans 14 amino acids. The V gene lost 5 bases and the J gene lost 4 bases, with 15 bases spanning the gap. CDR1 is MDHEN, CDR2 SYDVKM, per germline. The full variable domain, in which reference TRBV28 and TRBJ2-7 provide the parts outside the CDR3, is DVKVTQSSRYLVKRTGEKVFLECVQDMDHENMFWYRQDPGLGLRLIYFSYDVKMKEKGDIPEGYSVSREKKERFSLILESASTNQTSMYLCASSRGTLIYEQYFGPGTRLTVT.

This clonotype was seen ten or more times. This chain joins TRBV28 and TRBJ2-1; D call uncertain. V shed 8 bases and J shed 0 bases, with 5 bases lying between them. Germline CDR1 MDHEN, CDR2 SYDVKM. The CDR3 has 12 residues. The CDR3 spells CASLSSYNEQFF. CDR3 nucleotides: TGTGCCAGCTTAAGCTCCTACAATGAGCAGTTCTTC.

The V gene is TRBV18, the J gene TRBJ1-3, with a tentative D call TRBD1 (5 bases). V lost 2 bases and J lost 0, with 11 bases in between. The CDR3 runs to 16 residues. The germline CDR1 and CDR2 sequences are KGHSH and LQKENI. CDR3 sequence reads: CASSPGGDFSGNTIYF. CDR3 sequence (DNA): TGTGCCAGCTCACCAGGGGGTGACTTCTCTGGAAACACCATATATTTT.

This clonotype was recorded many times. The V gene is TRBV12-3 or TRBV12-4, the J gene TRBJ2-1; D remains ambiguous. V was clipped by 2 bases and J by 8 bases, with 4 bases between them. This CDR3 has 11 residues. The CDR3, as DNA: TGTGCCAGCAGTTTATCATATGAGCAGTTCTTC. Its protein is CASSLSYEQFF.

There are many counts of this clonotype. The chain couples TRBV6-5 to TRBJ2-7; no reliable D call. The CDR3 sequence is 11 residues long. V lost 5 bases and J lost 12, with 14 bases in between. Germline-derived CDR1 and CDR2 are MNHEY and SVGAGI. Here the CDR3 reads CASSQNKAWYF. In DNA, the CDR3 is TGTGCCAGCAGTCAAAACAAGGCTTGGTACTTC.

This clonotype was seen a handful of times. The genes are TRBV28 and TRBJ2-7, with 7 bases identical to TRBD2. Trimming at V came to 6 bases and at J to 3 bases, leaving 8 bases not matched to a gene. The CDR3 spans 14 residues. Germline V lookup: CDR1 MDHEN, CDR2 SYDVKM. CDR3 in amino acids: CASSAGDSNYEQYF. The CDR3 DNA sequence: TGTGCCAGCAGCGCGGGGGATTCAAACTACGAGCAGTACTTC.

As DNA, the CDR3 is TGTGCCAGCAGTTTCTCCCCAGATACGCAGTATTTT. Translating gives CASSFSPDTQYF. The gene calls are TRBV28 and TRBJ2-3; D unresolved. V lost 3 bases, J lost 4 bases, and 5 bases lay in between. The germline gives CDR1 MDHEN, CDR2 SYDVKM. The CDR3 contains 12 residues.

This clonotype was counted at least ten times. The CDR3 DNA is TGTGCCAGCAGCAATTCAAGGGCAACTAATGAAAAACTGTTTTTT. Translating gives CASSNSRATNEKLFF. The gene calls are TRBV7-9 and TRBJ1-4, with D hard to call. CDR1 is SEHNR and CDR2 is FQNEAQ in the germline V gene (reference sequence). V lost 5 bases and J 0 bases, leaving 10 bases between the germline ends. The CDR3 loop spans 15 amino acids.

The V call is TRBV11-2, the J call TRBJ2-3; 7 bases align to TRBD2. The CDR3 length is 16 residues. The V segment lost 2 bases and the J segment 2 bases; nucleotides outside the gene matches: 7. Germline V gene sequence: CDR1 SGHAT, CDR2 FQNNGV. The DNA of the CDR3 is TGTGCCAGCAGCTTAAACGGGGGGAAAAACACAGATACGCAGTATTTT. Residues: CASSLNGGKNTDTQYF.